This entry is about one T cell receptor beta chain. Its target is unknown. The data are from a study of cytomegalovirus exposure and HLA in healthy donors. Study observations and caveats: 150 to 200 TCR beta chains were listed as cytomegalovirus-associated.

The assay was immunoSEQ multiplex PCR, and TCRdb's table has in-frame clones only and misses some. The table lists about 130,000 clones, approximately 94% of them singletons. CDR1 and CDR2 from the germline V gene are SGHRS and YFSETQ. J gave up 5 bases and V 0 bases, and 2 bases lay outside the gene matches. The CDR3 is 14 residues long. The rearrangement uses TRBV5-1 and TRBJ2-7; 10 bases are a match to TRBD1. The material sequenced was PBMCs. The receptor comes from a man between 18 and 29 years old in good health and CMV-seropositive. The DNA of the CDR3 is TGCGCCAGCAGCTTGGGACAGGGGGCAAACGAGCAGTACTTC. It encodes CASSLGQGANEQYF.